The rows below give T cell receptor beta chains drawn from one sample of a study of blood T cell repertoires in COVID-19. The table came from immunoSEQ multiplex PCR; TCRdb's copy has only in-frame clones and leaves some out. Seen here are around 130,000 clones, 77% observed once, and the top ten hold around 18%. The sequencing sample was made of peripheral blood. These TCRs come from an elderly man with acute or convalescent COVID-19. CDR3s include the opening cysteine and the closing phenylalanine or tryptophan. Fields, in order: CDR3 DNA, CDR3 protein, D gene, V gene, clone size, J gene. The D gene is left open where the match is weak. Rows may omit the clone size; those that give it use once, few, many or a size class.

cdr3_nt: TGTGCCAGCAGCATTCAGGGGTCCTACGAGCAGTACTTC; cdr3_aa: CASSIQGSYEQYF; d_call: -; v_call: TRBV12-3/TRBV12-4; clone_size: -; j_call: TRBJ2-7
cdr3_nt: TGCGCCAGCAGCTTGGCTCAGGGGGCCTACAATGAGCAGTTCTTC; cdr3_aa: CASSLAQGAYNEQFF; d_call: TRBD1; v_call: TRBV5-1; clone_size: few; j_call: TRBJ2-1
cdr3_nt: TGTGCCAGCAGACAGGGACTACCCAACAATGAGCAGTTCTTC; cdr3_aa: CASRQGLPNNEQFF; d_call: -; v_call: TRBV6-5; clone_size: -; j_call: TRBJ2-1
cdr3_nt: TGTGCCAGCAGGGGCGCGGGGGACGTCACCGGGGAGCTGTTTTTT; cdr3_aa: CASRGAGDVTGELFF; d_call: TRBD2; v_call: TRBV6-5; clone_size: -; j_call: TRBJ2-2
cdr3_nt: TGTGCCAGCAGTCTGAATAGGGGACTAAACACTGAAGCTTTCTTT; cdr3_aa: CASSLNRGLNTEAFF; d_call: -; v_call: TRBV6-5; clone_size: -; j_call: TRBJ1-1
cdr3_nt: TGTGCCAGCACTAGAGATACGCAGTATTTT; cdr3_aa: CASTRDTQYF; d_call: -; v_call: TRBV6-5; clone_size: -; j_call: TRBJ2-3
cdr3_nt: TGTGCCAGCAGTGACCCGGGGGATCCTGGAAACACCATATATTTT; cdr3_aa: CASSDPGDPGNTIYF; d_call: -; v_call: TRBV2; clone_size: few; j_call: TRBJ1-3
cdr3_nt: TGTGCCAGCAGCTTTTCGGGACAGGGAGATACGCAGTATTTT; cdr3_aa: CASSFSGQGDTQYF; d_call: TRBD1; v_call: TRBV7-3; clone_size: -; j_call: TRBJ2-3
cdr3_nt: TGTGCCAGCAGCTTGGACAGGGGACTTACCTACGAGCAGTACTTC; cdr3_aa: CASSLDRGLTYEQYF; d_call: TRBD1; v_call: TRBV11-2; clone_size: few; j_call: TRBJ2-7
cdr3_nt: TGCGCCAGCAGCCAAGTAAGGGGACTAGCCCCAGATACGCAGTATTTT; cdr3_aa: CASSQVRGLAPDTQYF; d_call: TRBD2; v_call: TRBV4-3; clone_size: -; j_call: TRBJ2-3
cdr3_nt: TGCAGCGTGGCCGGAACTAGCGGGGGCACAGATACGCAGTATTTT; cdr3_aa: CSVAGTSGGTDTQYF; d_call: TRBD2; v_call: TRBV29-1; clone_size: -; j_call: TRBJ2-3
cdr3_nt: TGTGCCAGCAGTCGATCGACAGGGGTGATGGTCTACGAGCAGTACTTC; cdr3_aa: CASSRSTGVMVYEQYF; d_call: TRBD1; v_call: TRBV6-6; clone_size: few; j_call: TRBJ2-7
cdr3_nt: TGTGCCAGCAGCCAGGTTGTAGGGGTTTTCTATGGCTACACCTTC; cdr3_aa: CASSQVVGVFYGYTF; d_call: -; v_call: TRBV3-1/TRBV3-2; clone_size: -; j_call: TRBJ1-2
cdr3_nt: TGCGCCAGCAGCTTCGGGGGACGGCCCACAGATACGCAGTATTTT; cdr3_aa: CASSFGGRPTDTQYF; d_call: -; v_call: TRBV5-1; clone_size: -; j_call: TRBJ2-3